A single sample is the source of the 26 T cell receptor beta chains below, sequenced in a study of blood T cell repertoires in COVID-19. Clones were sequenced by immunoSEQ multiplex PCR, and TCRdb holds only the in-frame ones, with some missing. The repertoire includes some 180,000 clones, roughly 80% of them detected once, and 13% to 15% sits in the top ten. Sequenced sample: PBMCs or T cells enriched from blood (not recorded which). All receptors come from a man aged 55-75 years who had been exposed to COVID-19.

This clone was observed a handful of times. This specimen includes other DNA sequences encoding the same CDR3. This rearrangement joins TRBV12-3 or TRBV12-4 to TRBJ2-7; D call uncertain. Trimming left V 6 bases short and J 2 bases short, with 8 bases between. This CDR3 is 12 amino acids long. CDR3 residues: CASSPTAYEQYF. In DNA form, the CDR3 reads TGTGCCAGCAGCCCTACTGCCTACGAGCAGTACTTC.

This sequence joins TRBV7-3 and TRBJ2-3; perhaps TRBD2 as D (5 bases). This CDR3 contains 14 residues. V dropped 5 bases and J dropped 5 bases, with 14 bases sitting between them. CDR1 and CDR2 (germline): SGHTA, FQGTGA. The CDR3 spells CASSLRGWGDTQYF. As DNA, the CDR3 is TGTGCCAGCAGCCTCCGAGGGTGGGGAGATACGCAGTATTTT. The variable domain in full, completed from reference TRBV7-3 and TRBJ2-3, reads GAGVSQTPSNKVTEKGKYVELRCDPISGHTALYWYRQSLGQGPEFLIYFQGTGAADDSGLPNDRFFAVRPEGSVSTLKIQRTERGDSAVYLCASSLRGWGDTQYFGPGTRLTVL.

This clone was seen only a few times. This chain uses TRBV3-1 (or the pseudogene TRBV3-2) with TRBJ1-4, with D tentatively TRBD1 (5 bases). Germline V lookup: CDR1 LGHDT, CDR2 YNNKEL (reference sequence). The CDR3 has 14 residues. V was trimmed by 1 base and J by 4 bases, leaving 7 bases between them. In DNA, the CDR3 is TGTGCCAGCAGCCAAGCAAGGGGTAATGAAAAACTGTTTTTT. This gives the protein CASSQARGNEKLFF.

The rearrangement joins TRBV5-6 to TRBJ1-2, with 8 bases identical to TRBD1. Germline-derived CDR1 and CDR2 are SGHDT and YYEEEE. This CDR3 contains 16 residues. The J segment lost 7 bases and the V segment lost 5 bases, leaving 16 bases of the junction unmatched. The chain's CDR3 is CASSYPSRGQEGGYTF. The CDR3 nucleotides are TGTGCCAGCAGTTATCCCTCCAGGGGACAGGAAGGTGGCTACACCTTC.

The table lists this clone with a count of one. This sequence joins TRBV7-8 and TRBJ1-5; 9 bases are shared with TRBD1. J was trimmed by 5 bases and V by 5 bases; bases with no gene match: 4. Germline-derived CDR1 and CDR2 are SGHVS and FQNEAQ. The CDR3 contains 14 residues. CDR3 residues: CASSRDRVDQPQHF. In nucleotides, the CDR3 is TGTGCCAGCAGCCGGGACAGGGTGGATCAGCCCCAGCATTTT.

This chain joins TRBV14 and TRBJ2-7; tentative D call: TRBD2 (7 bases). The CDR3 extends over 16 amino acids. Between the trimmed V and J ends, which lost 4 bases and 6 bases, there was a span of 22 bases. CDR1 is SGHDN, CDR2 FVKESK, per germline. CDR3 sequence reads: CASSPGPGTRGAEQYF. CDR3 nucleotides: TGTGCCAGCAGCCCCGGGCCCGGCACTCGGGGGGCCGAGCAGTACTTC.

This clone was counted between two and nine times. V gene TRBV2 combines with J gene TRBJ2-1; D possibly corresponds to TRBD1 (6 bases). Between the trimmed V and J ends, which lost 6 bases and 9 bases, there was a span of 21 bases. The CDR3 totals 15 residues. Germline V gives CDR1 SNHLY, CDR2 FYNNEI. The chain's CDR3 is CASSTDRSLGSEQFF. DNA of the CDR3: TGTGCCAGCAGCACTGACAGGTCCCTGGGTAGTGAGCAGTTCTTC.

The CDR3 sequence: CASIPTGDIGGTQYF. CDR3 DNA sequence: TGTGCCAGCATCCCGACCGGGGATATTGGTGGTACGCAGTATTTT. The chain links TRBV7-9 to TRBJ2-3; maybe TRBD2 (5 bases). This CDR3 is built from 15 residues. In germline, CDR1 is SEHNR, CDR2 FQNEAQ (reference sequence). Trimming stripped 7 bases from V and 8 bases from J, with 22 bases between. Filled out from reference TRBV7-9 and TRBJ2-3, the complete variable domain reads DTGVSQNPRHKITKRGQNVTFRCDPISEHNRLYWYRQTLGQGPEFLTYFQNEAQLEKSRLLSDRFSAERPKGSFSTLEIQRTEQGDSAMYLCASIPTGDIGGTQYFGPGTRLTVL.

The chain combines TRBV19 with TRBJ1-1; D call uncertain. Germline V CDR1 and CDR2: LNHDA, SQIVND (reference sequence). This CDR3 has 15 amino acids. V was pared by 5 bases and J by 0 bases, with 13 bases between. CDR3 region: CASSPKRVMNTEAFF. DNA of the CDR3: TGTGCCAGTAGTCCGAAGCGCGTAATGAACACTGAAGCTTTCTTT. Drawing the rest from reference TRBV19 and TRBJ1-1, the complete variable domain is DGGITQSPKYLFRKEGQNVTLSCEQNLNHDAMYWYRQDPGQGLRLIYYSQIVNDFQKGDIAEGYSVSREKKESFPLTVTSAQKNPTAFYLCASSPKRVMNTEAFFGQGTRLTVV.

The chain employs TRBV11-2 and TRBJ2-7; maybe TRBD1 (6 bases). The CDR3 runs to 14 residues. Trimming shortened V by 0 bases and J by 4 bases, and 10 bases separated the two germline ends. CDR1 is SGHAT and CDR2 is FQNNGV in the germline V gene. CDR3 residues: CASSLDRGGYEQYF. The CDR3 region has the DNA TGTGCCAGCAGCTTAGACAGGGGTGGGTACGAGCAGTACTTC. The full variable domain, with the rest looked up from reference TRBV11-2 and TRBJ2-7, is EAGVAQSPRYKIIEKRQSVAFWCNPISGHATLYWYQQILGQGPKLLIQFQNNGVVDDSQLPKDRFSAERLKGVDSTLKIQPAKLEDSAVYLCASSLDRGGYEQYFGPGTRLTVT.

This clone has only a few counts. The chain carries TRBV2 and TRBJ1-1; 10 bases are a match to TRBD1. The CDR3 totals 16 residues. V was pared by 6 bases and J by 4 bases, with 11 bases of the junction left unmatched. Germline assignment: CDR1 SNHLY and CDR2 FYNNEI. CDR3 residues: CASSEIGQGVGTEAFF. Written as DNA, the CDR3 is TGTGCCAGCAGCGAAATAGGACAGGGGGTCGGCACTGAAGCTTTCTTT.

The rearrangement joins TRBV7-2 to TRBJ2-7; maybe TRBD2 (6 bases). Germline V gives CDR1 SGHTA, CDR2 FQGNSA. CDR3 length equals 15 residues. V was cut by 3 bases and J by 4 bases, with 16 bases left in between. The CDR3 protein is CASSFSGLDPYEQYF. The DNA for the CDR3 is TGTGCCAGCAGCTTTAGCGGCTTAGACCCTTACGAGCAGTACTTC.

This clone is a singleton in its sample. The chain employs TRBV19 and TRBJ1-6, with TRBD1 identical over 8 bases. Germline V gene lookup returns CDR1 LNHDA and CDR2 SQIVND (reference sequence). CDR3 size: 14 residues. With V trimmed by 2 bases and J by 7 bases, 1 base remained unmatched. As DNA, the CDR3 is TGTGCCAGTAGTATACAGGGGGCCAATTCACCCCTCCACTTT. Translated: CASSIQGANSPLHF.

The chain is built from TRBV9 and TRBJ1-2, with TRBD1 matching 10 bases. Germline V gives CDR1 SGDLS, CDR2 YYNGEE. J was trimmed by 3 bases and V by 3 bases; bases with no gene match: 5. The CDR3 runs to 15 residues. The CDR3 sequence: CASSEGQGWDYGYTF. In DNA, the CDR3 is TGTGCCAGCAGCGAGGGACAGGGGTGGGACTATGGCTACACCTTC.

This clone came up once. The chain joins TRBV4-3 to TRBJ2-3; D possibly corresponds to TRBD2 (5 bases). There are 14 residues in the CDR3. Trimming took 0 bases from V and 5 from J, leaving 9 bases between them. The germline V gene encodes CDR1 LGHNA and CDR2 YSLEER. CDR3 in DNA: TGCGCCAGCAGCCAAGAAGGAGAGGGAGATACGCAGTATTTT. This codes for CASSQEGEGDTQYF.

The genes are TRBV5-1 and TRBJ2-7; no firm D call. V lost 0 bases and J lost 2, with 9 bases in between. Germline CDR1 reads SGHRS; CDR2 reads YFSETQ. This CDR3 spans 14 amino acids. CDR3 bases: TGCGCCAGCAGCTTGGATCAGGCACCCTACGAGCAGTACTTC. Protein sequence: CASSLDQAPYEQYF. The full variable domain, rest sourced from reference TRBV5-1 and TRBJ2-7, is KAGVTQTPRYLIKTRGQQVTLSCSPISGHRSVSWYQQTPGQGLQFLFEYFSETQRNKGNFPGRFSGRQFSNSRSEMNVSTLELGDSALYLCASSLDQAPYEQYFGPGTRLTVT.

The chain joins TRBV6-2 or TRBV6-3 to TRBJ2-3; 13 bases agree with TRBD2. Germline loops: CDR1 MNHEY, CDR2 SVGEGT. The J segment lost 1 base and the V segment lost 6 bases, leaving 16 bases of the junction unmatched. The CDR3 has 20 residues. DNA for the CDR3: TGTGCCAGCAGCCGCCATACTAGCGGGAGGGCCCTCGGTCGCACAGATACGCAGTATTTT. This encodes CASSRHTSGRALGRTDTQYF.

A single count supports this clone. The chain employs TRBV19 and TRBJ2-1; 8 nucleotides align to TRBD1. Germline values: CDR1 LNHDA, CDR2 SQIVND (reference sequence). The CDR3 runs 15 residues. The ends lost 5 bases at V and 4 bases at J; junction bases unmatched: 7. The CDR3 here is CASSLDRGSYNEQFF. CDR3 sequence (DNA): TGTGCCAGTAGTCTCGACAGGGGATCGTACAATGAGCAGTTCTTC.

The chain has TRBV10-3 and TRBJ1-2; D might be TRBD1 (6 bases). The CDR3 length is 15 residues. Trimming stripped 3 bases from V and 4 bases from J, with 15 bases between. Germline CDR1 reads ENHRY; CDR2 reads SYGVKD. In nucleotides, the CDR3 is TGTGCCATCAGTGATGTAGGGGGTGCAATCTATGGCTACACCTTC. It translates to CAISDVGGAIYGYTF.

The rearrangement uses TRBV7-3 and TRBJ2-2; unclear D gene. This CDR3 contains 13 residues. Germline V gene data show CDR1 as SGHTA and CDR2 as FQGTGA. Deletions cut 4 bases from V and 1 base from J, with 4 bases between. The CDR3 coding sequence is TGTGCCAGCAGCTCCGTGAACACCGGGGAGCTGTTTTTT. It specifies CASSSVNTGELFF.

This rearrangement joins TRBV6-5 to TRBJ2-7; maybe TRBD2 (5 bases). Trimming took 0 bases from V and 6 from J, leaving 15 bases between them. CDR3 length equals 15 residues. Germline V gene data show CDR1 as MNHEY and CDR2 as SVGAGI. The CDR3 protein is CASSYSGLRLGEQYF. In DNA form, the CDR3 reads TGTGCCAGCAGTTACTCAGGACTCCGGCTTGGCGAGCAGTACTTC.

The genes are TRBV29-1 and TRBJ2-5; D might be TRBD2 (5 bases). This CDR3 region has 12 residues. The V gene lost 4 bases and the J gene lost 2 bases, with 8 bases spanning the gap. CDR1 is SQVTM and CDR2 is ANQGSEA in the germline V gene. The CDR3 bases are TGCAGCGTTGTAGGGAGACAAGAGACCCAGTACTTC. As protein: CSVVGRQETQYF.

The rearrangement joins TRBV24-1 to TRBJ2-1, with TRBD2 as a possible D gene (5 bases). The CDR3 is made up of 18 amino acids. Trimming removed 0 bases at V and 1 base at J, with 15 bases between. Germline V gene data show CDR1 as KGHDR and CDR2 as SFDVKD. The CDR3, as DNA: TGTGCCACCAGTGATTTGCGGAGGAGAGATTATTCCTACAATGAGCAGTTCTTC. Its protein product is CATSDLRRRDYSYNEQFF.

This rearrangement joins TRBV7-3 to TRBJ2-2, with TRBD2 as a possible D gene (6 bases). Per germline, CDR1 SGHTA and CDR2 FQGTGA. V lost 0 bases, J lost 5 bases, and 13 bases lay in between. This CDR3 region has 16 residues. CDR3 protein: CASSLTGTSLTGELFF. The DNA for the CDR3 is TGTGCCAGCAGCTTAACCGGGACTTCCTTAACCGGGGAGCTGTTTTTT. The whole variable domain, remainder taken from reference TRBV7-3 and TRBJ2-2, is GAGVSQTPSNKVTEKGKYVELRCDPISGHTALYWYRQSLGQGPEFLIYFQGTGAADDSGLPNDRFFAVRPEGSVSTLKIQRTERGDSAVYLCASSLTGTSLTGELFFGEGSRLTVL.

The chain employs TRBV13 and TRBJ2-3; maybe TRBD1 (5 bases). Germline V gives CDR1 PRHDT, CDR2 FYEKMQ (reference sequence). The CDR3 extends over 16 amino acids. V was trimmed by 5 bases and J by 0 bases, leaving 15 bases between them. CDR3 DNA sequence: TGTGCCAGCAGCCCAAACCAGGGTGCAAGCACAGATACGCAGTATTTT. Protein: CASSPNQGASTDTQYF.

The chain combines TRBV5-4 with TRBJ2-3; 8 nucleotides line up with TRBD2. J gave up 6 bases and V 0 bases, and 12 bases lay outside the gene matches. Germline V gene data show CDR1 as SGHNT and CDR2 as YYREEE (reference sequence). This CDR3 is built from 17 residues. CDR3 sequence reads: CASSLGASGRAPDTQYF. The CDR3 nucleotides read TGTGCCAGCAGCTTGGGGGCCAGCGGGAGAGCCCCCGATACGCAGTATTTT.